The 5 T cell receptor beta chains in this list originate from one sample, sequenced in a study of blood T cell repertoires in COVID-19. Libraries were prepared by immunoSEQ multiplex PCR; TCRdb keeps only in-frame clonotypes and omits some of them. Of 240,000 or so clones detected, more than 70% appear once; the ten largest clones hold more than 2%. The sequenced material came from PBMCs or T cells enriched from blood (not recorded which). The receptor source for this set is a woman aged 45-65 years who had recovered from COVID-19.

This clone was recorded only once. The rearrangement links TRBV11-2 to TRBJ2-1; no definite D call. Trimming shortened V by 3 bases and J by 4 bases, and 7 bases separated the two germline ends. Germline V lookup: CDR1 SGHAT, CDR2 FQNNGV. The CDR3 runs 13 residues. The CDR3 DNA reads TGTGCCAGCAGCTTTATCTCGTACAATGAGCAGTTCTTC. It codes for CASSFISYNEQFF.

This chain uses TRBV14 with TRBJ1-1; D unclear. This CDR3 comprises 13 residues. CDR1 SGHDN and CDR2 FVKESK come from the germline V gene. V was trimmed by 0 bases and J by 5 bases, leaving 7 bases between them. The CDR3 region is CASSQDLSTEAFF. The CDR3 DNA reads as TGTGCCAGCAGCCAAGATCTCAGTACTGAAGCTTTCTTT.

This chain links TRBV7-3 with TRBJ2-2; D is possibly TRBD2 (5 bases). V lost 1 base and J 6 bases, leaving 12 bases between the germline ends. The CDR3 extends over 15 amino acids. CDR1 and CDR2 from the germline V gene are SGHTA and FQGTGA. CDR3 in amino acids: CASSLIPGGAGELFF. For the CDR3, the DNA is TGTGCCAGCAGCTTAATTCCCGGAGGAGCCGGGGAGCTGTTTTTT. Based on the CDR3 plus reference TRBV7-3 and TRBJ2-2, the full variable domain is GAGVSQTPSNKVTEKGKYVELRCDPISGHTALYWYRQSLGQGPEFLIYFQGTGAADDSGLPNDRFFAVRPEGSVSTLKIQRTERGDSAVYLCASSLIPGGAGELFFGEGSRLTVL.

The chain joins TRBV27 to TRBJ2-7; D possibly corresponds to TRBD1 (6 bases). The CDR3 is 14 amino acids. The germline V and J ends were trimmed by 7 bases and 4 bases, with 17 bases remaining between them. Germline assignment: CDR1 MNHEY and CDR2 SMNVEV (reference sequence). In nucleotides, the CDR3 is TGTGCCAGCAAGCCACAGGGAGACTTTTACGAGCAGTACTTC. As protein: CASKPQGDFYEQYF.

J is TRBJ1-2 and V is TRBV7-2; TRBD1 matches 7 bases. CDR1 is SGHTA and CDR2 is FQGNSA in the germline V gene. Trimming at V came to 3 bases and at J to 4 bases, leaving 8 bases not matched to a gene. This CDR3 spans 15 amino acids. The CDR3: CASSFQMTGFYGYTF. Here the CDR3 DNA reads TGTGCCAGCAGCTTTCAAATGACAGGGTTCTATGGCTACACCTTC. Combining the CDR3 with reference TRBV7-2 and TRBJ1-2 gives the whole variable domain GAGVSQSPSNKVTEKGKDVELRCDPISGHTALYWYRQSLGQGLEFLIYFQGNSAPDKSGLPSDRFSAERTGGSVSTLTIQRTQQEDSAVYLCASSFQMTGFYGYTFGSGTRLTVV.